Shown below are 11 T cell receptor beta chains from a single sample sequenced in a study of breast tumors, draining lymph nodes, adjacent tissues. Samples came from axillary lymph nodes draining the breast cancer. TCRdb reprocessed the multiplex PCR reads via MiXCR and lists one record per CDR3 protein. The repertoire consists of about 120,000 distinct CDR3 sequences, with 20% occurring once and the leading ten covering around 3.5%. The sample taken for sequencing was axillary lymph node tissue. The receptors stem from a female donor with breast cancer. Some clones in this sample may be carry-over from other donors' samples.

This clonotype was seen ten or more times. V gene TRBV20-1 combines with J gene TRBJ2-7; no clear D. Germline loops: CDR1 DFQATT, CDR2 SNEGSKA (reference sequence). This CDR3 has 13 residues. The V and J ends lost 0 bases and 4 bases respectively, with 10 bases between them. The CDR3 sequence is CSARDQVVYEQYF. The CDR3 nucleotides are TGCAGTGCTAGAGATCAAGTCGTTTACGAGCAGTACTTC.

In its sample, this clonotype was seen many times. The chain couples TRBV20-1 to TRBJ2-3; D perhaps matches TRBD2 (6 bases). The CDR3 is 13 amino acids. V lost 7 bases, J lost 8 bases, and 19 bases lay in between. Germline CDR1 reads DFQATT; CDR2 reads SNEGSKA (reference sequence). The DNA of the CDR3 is TGCAGTGTTACCCGGCCTAGCGCGGTTACGCAGTATTTT. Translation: CSVTRPSAVTQYF.

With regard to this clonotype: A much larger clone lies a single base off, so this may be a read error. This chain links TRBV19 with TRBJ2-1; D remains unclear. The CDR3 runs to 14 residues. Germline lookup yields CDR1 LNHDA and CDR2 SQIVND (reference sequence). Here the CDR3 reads CASNLGQTNNEQLF. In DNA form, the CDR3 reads TGTGCCAGTAACCTCGGGCAGACGAACAATGAGCAGCTCTTC.

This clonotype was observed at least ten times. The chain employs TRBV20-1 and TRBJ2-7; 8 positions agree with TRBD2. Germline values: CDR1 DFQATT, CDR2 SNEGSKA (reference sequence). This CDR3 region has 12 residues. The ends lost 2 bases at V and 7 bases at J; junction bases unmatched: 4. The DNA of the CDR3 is TGCAGTGCTAGAAGGACGGGAGGGGAGCAGTACTTC. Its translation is CSARRTGGEQYF.

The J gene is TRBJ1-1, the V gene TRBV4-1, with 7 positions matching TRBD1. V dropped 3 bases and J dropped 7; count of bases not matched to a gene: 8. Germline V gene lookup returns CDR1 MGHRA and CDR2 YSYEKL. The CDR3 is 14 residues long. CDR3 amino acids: CASSHTIGTVEAFF. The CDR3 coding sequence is TGCGCCAGCAGCCACACAATAGGGACAGTTGAAGCTTTCTTT.

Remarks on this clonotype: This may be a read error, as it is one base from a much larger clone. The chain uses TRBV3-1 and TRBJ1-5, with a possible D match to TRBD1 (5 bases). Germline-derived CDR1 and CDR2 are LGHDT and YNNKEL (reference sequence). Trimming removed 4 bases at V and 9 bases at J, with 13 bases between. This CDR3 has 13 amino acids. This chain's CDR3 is CASSRGRGRPQHF. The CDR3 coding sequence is TGTGCCAGCAGCCGGGGCCGCGGTCGGCCCCAGCATTTT.

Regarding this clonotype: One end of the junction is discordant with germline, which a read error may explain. The CDR3 loop reads CASSCRGGFETRYF. In DNA form, the CDR3 reads TGTGCCAGCAGCTGCCGCGGGGGGTTCGAGACCCGGTACTTC. This chain links TRBV7-2 with TRBJ2-5, with TRBD2 identical over 8 bases. From germline, CDR1 is SGHTA and CDR2 FQGNSA. The CDR3 loop spans 14 amino acids.

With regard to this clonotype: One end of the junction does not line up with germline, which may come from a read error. CDR3 in DNA: TGCGCCAGCAGCTCCACAGGAGACTCTGGAGACACCATATATTTT. Residues: CASSSTGDSGDTIYF. V usage is TRBV5-1 and J usage is TRBJ1-3; D is possibly TRBD1 (5 bases). The CDR3 length is 15 residues. Germline CDR1 reads SGHRS; CDR2 reads YFSETQ.

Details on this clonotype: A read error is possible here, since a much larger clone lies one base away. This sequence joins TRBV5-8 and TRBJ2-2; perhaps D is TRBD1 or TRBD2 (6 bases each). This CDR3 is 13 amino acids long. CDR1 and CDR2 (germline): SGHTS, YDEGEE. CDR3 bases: TGTGCCAGCAGCTTGAACGGGGGCCGGGAGCCGTTTTTT. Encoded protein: CASSLNGGREPFF.

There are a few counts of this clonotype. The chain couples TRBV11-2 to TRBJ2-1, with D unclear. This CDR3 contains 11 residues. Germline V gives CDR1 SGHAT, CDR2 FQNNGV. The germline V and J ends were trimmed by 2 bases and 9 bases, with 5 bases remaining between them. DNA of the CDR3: TGTGCCAGCAGCTTAATGGCTGAGCAGTTCTTC. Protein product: CASSLMAEQFF.

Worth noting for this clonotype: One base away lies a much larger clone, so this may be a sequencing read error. The CDR3 DNA reads TGTGCCAGCAGGGCCGGAGGGACCGGGGAGCTGTTTTTT. Protein sequence: CASRAGGTGELFF. The chain uses TRBV11-2 and TRBJ2-2, with D possibly matching TRBD2 (6 bases). The germline CDR1 and CDR2 sequences are SGHAT and FQNNGV. This CDR3 spans 13 amino acids. The V end lost 6 bases, the J end lost 5 bases, and 10 bases lay between the germline ends.